This TCR beta chain was sequenced in a study of beta chain features in type 1 diabetes. Investigators reverse transcribed all isolated RNA, so they sequenced expressed TCRB transcripts. Clones were sequenced by immunoSEQ multiplex PCR, and TCRdb holds only the in-frame ones, with some missing. The top ten clones hold around 0.03% of a sample with roughly 240,000 clones, 13% to 15% of them seen once. Trimming removed 3 bases from V and 7 bases from J; junction bases left unmatched: 3. Looked up from germline, CDR1 is ENHRY and CDR2 is SYGVKD. The CDR3 covers 14 residues. The TCR was taken from a woman aged 40-49 years in good health. What was sequenced was naive CD4+ T cells from blood. This chain connects TRBV10-3 to TRBJ2-1, with 10 positions matching TRBD2. CDR3 loop: CAISEAGGWNEQFF. The CDR3 DNA follows: TGTGCCATCAGTGAAGCGGGGGGGTGGAATGAGCAGTTCTTC.